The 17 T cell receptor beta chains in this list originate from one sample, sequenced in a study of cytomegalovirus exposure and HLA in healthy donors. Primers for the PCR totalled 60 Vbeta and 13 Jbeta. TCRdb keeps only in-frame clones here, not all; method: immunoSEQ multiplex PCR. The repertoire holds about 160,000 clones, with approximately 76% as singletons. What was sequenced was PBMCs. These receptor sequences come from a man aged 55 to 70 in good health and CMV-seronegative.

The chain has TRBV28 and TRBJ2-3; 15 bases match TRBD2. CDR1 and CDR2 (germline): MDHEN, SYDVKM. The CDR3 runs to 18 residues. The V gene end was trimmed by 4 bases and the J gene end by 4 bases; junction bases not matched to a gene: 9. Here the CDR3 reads CASSSGGTSGGLADTQYF. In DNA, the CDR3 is TGTGCCAGCAGTTCCGGGGGGACTAGCGGGGGGTTGGCAGATACGCAGTATTTT. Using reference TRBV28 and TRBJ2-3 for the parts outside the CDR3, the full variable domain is DVKVTQSSRYLVKRTGEKVFLECVQDMDHENMFWYRQDPGLGLRLIYFSYDVKMKEKGDIPEGYSVSREKKERFSLILESASTNQTSMYLCASSSGGTSGGLADTQYFGPGTRLTVL.

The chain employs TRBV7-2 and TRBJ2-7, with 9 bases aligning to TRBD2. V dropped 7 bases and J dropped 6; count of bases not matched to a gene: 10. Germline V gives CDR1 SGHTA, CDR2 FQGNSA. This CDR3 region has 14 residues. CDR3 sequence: CASNSGGNRGEQYF. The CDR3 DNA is TGTGCCAGCAACAGCGGGGGGAACCGCGGCGAGCAGTACTTC.

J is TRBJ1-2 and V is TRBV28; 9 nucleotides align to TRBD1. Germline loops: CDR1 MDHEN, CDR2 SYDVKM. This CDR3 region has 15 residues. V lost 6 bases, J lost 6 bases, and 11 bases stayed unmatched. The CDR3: CASRLVPGQGHGYTF. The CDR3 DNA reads TGTGCCAGCAGATTAGTTCCGGGACAGGGACATGGCTACACCTTC.

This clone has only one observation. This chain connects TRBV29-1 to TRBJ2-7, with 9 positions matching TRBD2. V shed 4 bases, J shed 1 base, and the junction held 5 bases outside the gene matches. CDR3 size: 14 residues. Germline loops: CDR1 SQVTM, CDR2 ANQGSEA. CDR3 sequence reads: CSVGGGRGSYEQYF. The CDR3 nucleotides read TGCAGCGTTGGGGGCGGGAGGGGGTCCTACGAGCAGTACTTC.

In DNA form, the CDR3 reads TGTGCCAGCAGTTCCTGGGTCGGGAGCAATCAGCCCCAGCATTTT. Residues: CASSSWVGSNQPQHF. The chain has TRBV28 and TRBJ1-5, with D uncertain. This CDR3 spans 15 amino acids. CDR1 MDHEN and CDR2 SYDVKM come from the germline V gene. V gave up 4 bases and J gave up 1 base, with 11 bases separating them.

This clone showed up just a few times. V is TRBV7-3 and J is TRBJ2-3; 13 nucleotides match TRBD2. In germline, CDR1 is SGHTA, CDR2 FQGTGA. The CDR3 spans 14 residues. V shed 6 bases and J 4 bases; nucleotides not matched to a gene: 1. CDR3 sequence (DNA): TGTGCCAGCAGTACTAGCGGGGGGGCAGATACGCAGTATTTT. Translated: CASSTSGGADTQYF.

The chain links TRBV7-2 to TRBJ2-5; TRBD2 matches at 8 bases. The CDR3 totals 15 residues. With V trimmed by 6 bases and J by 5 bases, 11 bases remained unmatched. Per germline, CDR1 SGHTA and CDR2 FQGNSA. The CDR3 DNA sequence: TGTGCCAGCAGGAACCCGGGGGGGGGCCGGGAGACCCAGTACTTC. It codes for CASRNPGGGRETQYF.

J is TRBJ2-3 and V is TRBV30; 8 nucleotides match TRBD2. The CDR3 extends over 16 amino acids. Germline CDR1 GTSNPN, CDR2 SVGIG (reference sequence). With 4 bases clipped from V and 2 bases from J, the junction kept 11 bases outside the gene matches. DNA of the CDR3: TGTGCCTGGACCCGGACTAGCAGTAGTTCCACAGATACGCAGTATTTT. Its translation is CAWTRTSSSSTDTQYF.

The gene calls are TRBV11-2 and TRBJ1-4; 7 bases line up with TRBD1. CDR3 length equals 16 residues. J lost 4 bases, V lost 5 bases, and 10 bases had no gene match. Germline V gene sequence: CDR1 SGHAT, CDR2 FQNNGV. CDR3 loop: CASSPRGLGFNEKLFF. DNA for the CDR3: TGTGCCAGCAGCCCGAGGGGGCTAGGATTTAATGAAAAACTGTTTTTT.

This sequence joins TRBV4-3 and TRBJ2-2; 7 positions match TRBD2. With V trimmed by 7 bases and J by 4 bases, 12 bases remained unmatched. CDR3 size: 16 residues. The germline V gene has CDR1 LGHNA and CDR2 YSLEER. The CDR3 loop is CASTPSNGGGTGELFF. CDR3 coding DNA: TGCGCCAGCACCCCCTCGAACGGCGGGGGCACCGGGGAGCTGTTTTTT.

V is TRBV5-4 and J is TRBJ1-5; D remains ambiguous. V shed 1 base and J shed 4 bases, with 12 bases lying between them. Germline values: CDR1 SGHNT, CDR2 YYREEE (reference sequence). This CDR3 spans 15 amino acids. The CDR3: CASSLFPGSNQPQHF. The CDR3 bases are TGTGCCAGCAGCTTGTTCCCGGGGTCAAATCAGCCCCAGCATTTT.

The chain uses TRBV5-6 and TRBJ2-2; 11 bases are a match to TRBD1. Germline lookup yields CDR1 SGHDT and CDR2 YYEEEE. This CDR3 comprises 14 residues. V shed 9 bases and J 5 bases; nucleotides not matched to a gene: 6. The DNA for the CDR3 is TGTGCCACACGGACAGGGGGCCGTACCGGGGAGCTGTTTTTT. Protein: CATRTGGRTGELFF.

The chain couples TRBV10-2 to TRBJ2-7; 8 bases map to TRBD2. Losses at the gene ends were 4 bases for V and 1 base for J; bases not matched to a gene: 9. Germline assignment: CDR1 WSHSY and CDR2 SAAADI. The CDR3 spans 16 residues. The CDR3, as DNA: TGCGCCAGCAGTGCGGCTAGCGGGCGGGCTTCCTACGAGCAGTACTTC. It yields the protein CASSAASGRASYEQYF.

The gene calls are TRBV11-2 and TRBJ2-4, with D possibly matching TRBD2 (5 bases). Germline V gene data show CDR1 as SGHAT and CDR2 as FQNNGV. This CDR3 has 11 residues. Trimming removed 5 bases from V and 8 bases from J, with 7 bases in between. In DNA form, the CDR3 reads TGTGCCAGCAGCCCAGCGGACATTCAGTACTTC. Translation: CASSPADIQYF.

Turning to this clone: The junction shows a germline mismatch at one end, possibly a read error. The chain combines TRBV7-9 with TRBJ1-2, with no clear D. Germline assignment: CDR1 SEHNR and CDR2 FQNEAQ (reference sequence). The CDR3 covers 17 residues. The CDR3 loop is CSSSLGTEAINNYGYTF. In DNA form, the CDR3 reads TGTTCCAGCAGCTTAGGAACGGAGGCAATTAATAACTATGGCTACACCTTC.

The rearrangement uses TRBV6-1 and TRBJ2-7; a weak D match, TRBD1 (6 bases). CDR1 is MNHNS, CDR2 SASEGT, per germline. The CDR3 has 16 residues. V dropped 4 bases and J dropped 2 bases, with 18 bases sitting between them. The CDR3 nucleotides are TGTGCCAGCAGTGTCGACCCGGGACAAGGCCCCTACGAGCAGTACTTC. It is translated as CASSVDPGQGPYEQYF.

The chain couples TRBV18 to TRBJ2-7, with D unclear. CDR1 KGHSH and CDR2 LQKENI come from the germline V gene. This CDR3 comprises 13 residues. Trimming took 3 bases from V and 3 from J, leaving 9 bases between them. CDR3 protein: CASSPQVDYEQYF. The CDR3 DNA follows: TGTGCCAGCTCACCGCAGGTGGACTACGAGCAGTACTTC.